This T cell receptor beta chain was found in a study of blood T cell repertoires in COVID-19. The CDR3 loop spans 14 amino acids. V shed 3 bases and J shed 6 bases, with 11 bases lying between them. Germline V gene data show CDR1 as LNHDA and CDR2 as SQIVND (reference sequence). Profiling relied on immunoSEQ multiplex PCR, and the TCRdb table lists in-frame clones only, not all of them. The sample has about 290,000 clones, about 89% seen once. The source is a woman between 40 and 55 years old who had recovered from COVID-19. The sample was PBMCs or T cells enriched from blood (not recorded which). This rearrangement joins TRBV19 to TRBJ2-2; possibly TRBD2 for D (6 bases). The CDR3 sequence is CASSIGGSPGELFF. CDR3 nucleotides: TGTGCCAGTAGTATTGGGGGGAGCCCCGGGGAGCTGTTTTTT.